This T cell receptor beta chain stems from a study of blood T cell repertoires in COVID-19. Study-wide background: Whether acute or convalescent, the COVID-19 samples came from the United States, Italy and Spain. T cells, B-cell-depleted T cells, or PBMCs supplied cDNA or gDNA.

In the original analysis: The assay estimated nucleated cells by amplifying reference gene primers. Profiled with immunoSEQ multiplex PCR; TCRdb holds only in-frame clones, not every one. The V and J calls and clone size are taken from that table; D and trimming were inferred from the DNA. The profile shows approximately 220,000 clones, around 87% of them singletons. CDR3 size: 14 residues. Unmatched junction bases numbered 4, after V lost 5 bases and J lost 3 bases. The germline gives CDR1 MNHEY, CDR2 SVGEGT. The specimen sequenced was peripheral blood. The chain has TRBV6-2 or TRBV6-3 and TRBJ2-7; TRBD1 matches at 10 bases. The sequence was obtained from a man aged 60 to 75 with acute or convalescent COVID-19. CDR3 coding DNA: TGTGCCAGCAGTGGCCGGGACAGGGGCTACGAGCAGTACTTC. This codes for CASSGRDRGYEQYF.